This entry features one TCR beta chain sequence. The multiple sclerosis control group was made up of treatment-naive patients with stable or active relapsing-remitting disease. This record belongs to a study of CD8 T cells in Susac syndrome. The CDR3 length is 11 residues. Germline values: CDR1 KGHSH, CDR2 LQKENI. The germline V and J ends were trimmed by 3 bases and 7 bases, with 7 bases remaining between them. It was with random hexamers that about 0.45 to 1 ug RNA was reverse transcribed. Across 54 Vbeta and 13 Jbeta, immunoSEQ multiplex PCR amplified TCR beta CDR3. TCRdb redid the calling of the immunoSEQ multiplex PCR reads with MiXCR, one entry per CDR3 protein. The sample carries approximately 200,000 distinct CDR3 sequences, about 95% recorded once.

Specimen: CD4+ T cells from PBMCs. The origin of this receptor is a human donor with multiple sclerosis. The chain recombines TRBV18 with TRBJ2-7; D gene uncertain. The DNA of the CDR3 is TGTGCCAGCTCACCGGAAGTTGAGCAGTACGTC. Its protein is CASSPEVEQYV.